Listed below are T cell receptor beta chains from one sample, sequenced in a study of blood T cell repertoires in COVID-19. The table came from immunoSEQ multiplex PCR; TCRdb's copy has only in-frame clones and leaves some out. This sample has 250,000 to 300,000 clones, with roughly 91% found just once. Material for sequencing was peripheral blood. The receptors here all came from a woman in her twenties or thirties with COVID-19, enrolled during active disease. Each CDR3 is given with its conserved first and last residue. The D gene is left open where the match is weak. Not all rows give a size; the values are once, few, many and, for expanded clones, a class.

cdr3_aa cdr3_nt v_call clone_size j_call d_call
CASRYSGGPPPYNEQFF TGTGCCAGTAGATATAGCGGGGGGCCGCCCCCTTACAATGAGCAGTTCTTC TRBV19 . TRBJ2-1 TRBD2
CASSQVRTSGGSTDTQYF TGTGCCAGCAGCCAAGTTCGAACTAGCGGGGGAAGCACAGATACGCAGTATTTT TRBV4-2 . TRBJ2-3 TRBD2
CAISESVTGNYGYTF TGTGCCATCAGTGAGTCAGTCACGGGGAACTATGGCTACACCTTC TRBV10-3 once TRBJ1-2 .
CASSFLAGDEQYF TGTGCCAGCAGCTTTTTAGCGGGGGACGAGCAGTACTTC TRBV5-6 . TRBJ2-7 TRBD2
CASSQSSPCPGQGSYEQYF TGCGCCAGCAGTCAATCGTCTCCCTGCCCGGGACAGGGGTCCTACGAGCAGTACTTC TRBV23-1 . TRBJ2-7 TRBD1
CASTTLEGNTEAFF TGTGCCAGTACCACCCTGGAGGGAAACACTGAAGCTTTCTTT TRBV19 . TRBJ1-1 .
CASSLGGQLDQPQHF TGTGCCAGCAGTCTCGGGGGACAGCTAGATCAGCCCCAGCATTTT TRBV28 . TRBJ1-5 TRBD1
CATAYYRVVEQYF TGTGCCACCGCCTACTACAGGGTCGTCGAGCAGTACTTC TRBV6-5 . TRBJ2-7 .
CASSPSRGEQFF TGTGCCAGCAGCCCCAGCAGGGGGGAGCAGTTCTTC TRBV14 . TRBJ2-1 TRBD1
CASSLANFEQYF TGTGCCAGCAGCTTGGCCAACTTCGAGCAGTACTTC TRBV5-6 . TRBJ2-7 .
CASSEAHTADEQFF TGTGCCAGCAGTGAAGCGCACACCGCGGATGAGCAGTTCTTC TRBV2 . TRBJ2-1 .
CASRGGGWSTEAFF TGTGCCAGCAGGGGCGGGGGCTGGAGCACTGAAGCTTTCTTT TRBV6-5 . TRBJ1-1 .
CASSQTGWDTEAFF TGCGCCAGCAGCCAAACAGGTTGGGACACTGAAGCTTTCTTT TRBV4-1 few TRBJ1-1 .
CASSSPSGETGETQYF TGTGCCAGTAGTTCTCCTAGCGGGGAGACGGGGGAGACCCAGTACTTC TRBV19 . TRBJ2-5 TRBD2
CASSTTSASYNEQFF TGTGCCAGTAGTACGACTAGCGCGTCCTACAATGAGCAGTTCTTC TRBV19 . TRBJ2-1 TRBD2
CSVAGTNEKLFF TGCAGCGTTGCGGGGACTAATGAAAAACTGTTTTTT TRBV29-1 . TRBJ1-4 .
CASSPGTVTYEQYF TGCGCCAGCAGCCCCGGGACTGTGACCTACGAGCAGTACTTC TRBV5-1 few TRBJ2-7 .
CASSAGTGVYGYTF TGTGCCAGCAGCGCCGGGACAGGGGTCTATGGCTACACCTTC TRBV7-9 once TRBJ1-2 TRBD1
CASSPTGGTEAFF TGTGCCAGTAGTCCCACAGGGGGCACTGAAGCTTTCTTT TRBV19 . TRBJ1-1 TRBD1
CASRGQSSYEQYF TGTGCCAGCAGAGGACAGAGCTCCTACGAGCAGTACTTC TRBV9 . TRBJ2-7 .
CASSQQGARRGGTEAFF TGTGCCAGCAGCCAACAGGGGGCACGCCGAGGCGGAACTGAAGCTTTCTTT TRBV2 . TRBJ1-1 TRBD1
CASSYTPTGNGYTF TGTGCCAGCAGTTACACCCCCACAGGGAATGGCTACACCTTC TRBV6-5 . TRBJ1-2 .